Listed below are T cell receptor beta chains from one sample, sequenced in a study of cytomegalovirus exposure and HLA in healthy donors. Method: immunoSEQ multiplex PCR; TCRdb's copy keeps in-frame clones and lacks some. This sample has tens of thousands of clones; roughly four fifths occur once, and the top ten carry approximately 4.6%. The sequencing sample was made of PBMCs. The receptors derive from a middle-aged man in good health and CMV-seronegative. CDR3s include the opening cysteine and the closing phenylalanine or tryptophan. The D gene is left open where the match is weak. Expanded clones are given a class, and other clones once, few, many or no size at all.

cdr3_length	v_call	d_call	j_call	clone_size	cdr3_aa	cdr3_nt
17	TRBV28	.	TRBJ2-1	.	CASSLIAGLSSYNEQFF	TGTGCCAGCAGTTTAATCGCAGGGCTTAGCTCCTACAATGAGCAGTTCTTC
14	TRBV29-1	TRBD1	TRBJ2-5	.	CSVEGRGIDETQYF	TGCAGCGTTGAAGGCAGGGGGATCGATGAGACCCAGTACTTC
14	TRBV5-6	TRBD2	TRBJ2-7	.	CASSQPGLAYEQYF	TGTGCCAGCAGCCAGCCGGGACTAGCCTACGAGCAGTACTTC
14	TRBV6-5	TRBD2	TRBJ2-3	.	CASSYGTITDTQYF	TGTGCCAGCAGTTACGGGACTATCACAGATACGCAGTATTTT
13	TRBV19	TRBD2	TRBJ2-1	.	CASNGVAGGEQFF	TGTGCCAGTAACGGGGTAGCGGGAGGTGAGCAGTTCTTC
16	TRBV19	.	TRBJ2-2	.	CASSARIADHTGELFF	TGTGCCAGTAGTGCAAGAATAGCGGATCACACCGGGGAGCTGTTTTTT
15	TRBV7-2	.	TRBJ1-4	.	CASSLVSSTNEKLFF	TGTGCCAGCAGCTTAGTATCCTCAACTAATGAAAAACTGTTTTTT
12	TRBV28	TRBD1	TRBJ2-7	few	CASSTGGAEQYF	TGTGCCAGCAGTACAGGGGGCGCCGAGCAGTACTTC
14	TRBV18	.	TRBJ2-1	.	CASSPLAARNEQFF	TGTGCCAGCTCACCACTAGCGGCTAGGAATGAGCAGTTCTTC
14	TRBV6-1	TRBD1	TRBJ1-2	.	CASSETGIINGYTF	TGTGCCAGCAGTGAGACAGGGATCATTAATGGCTACACCTTC
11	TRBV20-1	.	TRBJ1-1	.	CSARGFTEAFF	TGCAGTGCGCGGGGGTTCACTGAAGCTTTCTTT
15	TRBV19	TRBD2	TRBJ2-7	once	CASSIASGRAYEQYF	TGTGCCAGTAGTATTGCTAGCGGGAGGGCCTACGAGCAGTACTTC
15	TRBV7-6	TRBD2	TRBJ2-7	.	CASSRRASGAYEQYF	TGTGCCAGCAGCCGGAGGGCTAGCGGCGCCTACGAGCAGTACTTC
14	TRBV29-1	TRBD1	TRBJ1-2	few	CSATDRDSDYGYTF	TGCAGCGCCACTGACCGGGACAGTGACTATGGCTACACCTTC
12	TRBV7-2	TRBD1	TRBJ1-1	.	CASSLAGGKAFF	TGTGCCAGCAGCTTAGCAGGGGGCAAAGCTTTCTTT
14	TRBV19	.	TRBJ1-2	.	CASSASDRLYGYTF	TGTGCCAGTAGTGCAAGCGACAGGCTCTATGGCTACACCTTC
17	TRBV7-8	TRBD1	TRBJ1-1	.	CASSFGTGRLKDTEAFF	TGTGCCAGCAGCTTCGGGACAGGTCGCTTAAAGGATACTGAAGCTTTCTTT
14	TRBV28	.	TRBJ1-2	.	CASRPSTANYGYTF	TGTGCCAGCAGACCGAGTACCGCTAACTATGGCTACACCTTC
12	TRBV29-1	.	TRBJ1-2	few	CSVEGQSYGYTF	TGCAGCGTTGAGGGGCAGTCTTATGGCTACACCTTC
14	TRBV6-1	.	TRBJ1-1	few	CASSENTVNTEAFF	TGTGCCAGCAGTGAAAATACGGTGAACACTGAAGCTTTCTTT
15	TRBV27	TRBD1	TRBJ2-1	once	CASSPDRGNYNEQFF	TGTGCCAGCAGTCCTGACAGGGGAAACTACAATGAGCAGTTCTTC
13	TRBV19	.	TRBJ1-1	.	CASRNDRNTEAFF	TGTGCCAGTAGAAACGACAGGAATACTGAAGCTTTCTTT
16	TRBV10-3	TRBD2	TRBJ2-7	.	CAISGLLAGVSYEQYF	TGTGCCATCAGTGGGTTACTAGCGGGAGTGTCCTACGAGCAGTACTTC
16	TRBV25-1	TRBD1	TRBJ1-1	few	CASSESRTGLATEAFF	TGTGCCAGCAGTGAATCTAGGACAGGGCTGGCCACTGAAGCTTTCTTT
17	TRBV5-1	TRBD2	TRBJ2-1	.	CASSLGLAGGLNNEQFF	TGCGCCAGCAGCTTGGGGCTAGCGGGAGGCCTTAACAATGAGCAGTTCTTC
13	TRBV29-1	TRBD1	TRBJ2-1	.	CSVERDRGTGQFF	TGCAGCGTTGAGAGGGACAGGGGGACGGGGCAGTTCTTC
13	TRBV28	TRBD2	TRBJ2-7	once	CASIGLAGGPQYF	TGTGCCAGCATTGGACTAGCGGGAGGGCCCCAGTACTTC
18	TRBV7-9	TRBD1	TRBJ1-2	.	CASSPLGDRGTYNYGYTF	TGTGCCAGCAGCCCCTTGGGGGACAGGGGGACATATAACTATGGCTACACCTTC
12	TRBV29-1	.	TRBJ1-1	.	CSLGGGSTEAFF	TGCAGCCTAGGGGGGGGGAGCACTGAAGCTTTCTTT